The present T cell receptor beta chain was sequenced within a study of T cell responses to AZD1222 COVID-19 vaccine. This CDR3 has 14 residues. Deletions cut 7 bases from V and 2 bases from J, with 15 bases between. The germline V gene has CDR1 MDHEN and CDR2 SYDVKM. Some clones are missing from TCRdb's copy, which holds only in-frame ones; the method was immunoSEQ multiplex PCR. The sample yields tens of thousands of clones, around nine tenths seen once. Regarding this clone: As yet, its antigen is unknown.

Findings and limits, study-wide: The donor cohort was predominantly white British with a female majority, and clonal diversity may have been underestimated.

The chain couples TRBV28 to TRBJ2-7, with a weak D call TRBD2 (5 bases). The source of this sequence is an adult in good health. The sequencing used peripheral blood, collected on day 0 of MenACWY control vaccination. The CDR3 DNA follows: TGTGCCAGCAATCGCGTAGTCGGGGCCTACGAGCAGTACTTC. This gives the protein CASNRVVGAYEQYF.